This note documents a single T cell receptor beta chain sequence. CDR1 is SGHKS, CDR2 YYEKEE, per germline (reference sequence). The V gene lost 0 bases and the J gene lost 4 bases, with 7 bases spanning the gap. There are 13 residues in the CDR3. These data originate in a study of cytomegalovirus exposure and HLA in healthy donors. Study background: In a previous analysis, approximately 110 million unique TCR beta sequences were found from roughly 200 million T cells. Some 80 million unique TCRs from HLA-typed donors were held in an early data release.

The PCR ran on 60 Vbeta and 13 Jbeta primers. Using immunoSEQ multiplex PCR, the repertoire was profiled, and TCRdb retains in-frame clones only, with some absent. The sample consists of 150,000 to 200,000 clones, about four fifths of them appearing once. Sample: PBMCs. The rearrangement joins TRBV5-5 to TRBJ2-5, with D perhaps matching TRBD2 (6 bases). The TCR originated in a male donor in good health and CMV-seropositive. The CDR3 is CASSLVGGETQYF. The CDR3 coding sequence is TGTGCCAGCAGCTTGGTGGGGGGAGAGACCCAGTACTTC.